Listed here is a single T cell receptor (beta chain). The identical CDR3 is also encoded by other nucleotide sequences in the sample. Original processing notes: As immunoSEQ supplied junction-only sequences (without quality scores), filtering differed. Method: immunoSEQ multiplex PCR; TCRdb's copy keeps in-frame clones and lacks some. Clone size and V and J calls were adopted from that table, with D and trimming inferred from the DNA. The table records over 850,000 clones, about four fifths of them present only once. Investigators divided CD4+ cells into CD45RA+ naive and CD45RA-negative memory subsets. This record belongs to a study of shared clonotypes between healthy human individuals. The source of this sequence is a man between 18 and 29 years old in good health. Some clones in this sample may be carry-over from other donors' samples. Material for sequencing was memory CD4+ T cells from PBMCs. Stated subset: CD45RA-negative fraction.

The CDR3 region is CASSLKSTDTQYF. CDR3 bases: TGTGCCAGCAGTCTAAAAAGCACAGATACGCAGTATTTT. V and J are TRBV27 and TRBJ2-3, with D hard to call. Germline assignment: CDR1 MNHEY and CDR2 SMNVEV (reference sequence). CDR3 size: 13 residues. Trimming took 5 bases from V and 0 from J, leaving 6 bases between them.